These 27 T cell receptor beta chains were all obtained from the same sample, sequenced in a study of chemoradiotherapy in HPV16-positive cancers. Data came from immunoSEQ multiplex PCR; TCRdb stores just in-frame clones and leaves some out. The sample holds thousands of clones, about 67% seen once. Sequenced material: tumor tissue, taken from a patient who underwent chemoradiotherapy. The receptors derive from a human donor with HPV-associated anogenital cancer.

This chain joins TRBV19 and TRBJ2-2; TRBD2 matches at 7 bases. The germline CDR1 and CDR2 sequences are LNHDA and SQIVND (reference sequence). V was clipped by 7 bases and J by 0 bases; unmatched bases: 2. The CDR3 spans 14 residues. CDR3 nucleotides: TGTGCCAGTAAGGCGGGGGCGAACACCGGGGAGCTGTTTTTT. Translation: CASKAGANTGELFF.

V usage is TRBV7-2 and J usage is TRBJ2-1; 9 positions agree with TRBD2. CDR3 length: 19 residues. V lost 2 bases and J lost 7; bases outside the gene matches: 18. Germline-derived CDR1 and CDR2 are SGHTA and FQGNSA. CDR3 sequence reads: CASSLWGPQLGTSRNEQFF. The CDR3 DNA reads as TGTGCCAGCAGCTTATGGGGACCACAACTCGGGACTAGCAGGAATGAGCAGTTCTTC.

The chain has TRBV4-1 and TRBJ2-3, with 7 positions matching TRBD2. J gave up 2 bases and V 1 base, and 9 bases lay outside the gene matches. Germline V gene data show CDR1 as MGHRA and CDR2 as YSYEKL. This CDR3 is 17 amino acids long. CDR3 coding DNA: TGCGCCAGCAGCCAAGCCCGGAGCGGGATTAACACAGATACGCAGTATTTT. Translated, it gives CASSQARSGINTDTQYF.

The rearrangement links TRBV5-1 to TRBJ2-1; 10 nucleotides align to TRBD2. In germline, CDR1 is SGHRS, CDR2 YFSETQ. The length of the CDR3 is 15 residues. The ends lost 4 bases at V and 8 bases at J; junction bases unmatched: 9. The DNA for the CDR3 is TGCGCCAGCAGCCTCCCTAGCGGGAGATGGGATGAGCAGTTCTTC. Translated, it gives CASSLPSGRWDEQFF.

The rearrangement joins TRBV19 to TRBJ1-2, with D possibly TRBD1 on 5 matching bases. The CDR3 is 14 amino acids. Trimming pared 5 bases from V and 4 bases from J, leaving 14 bases between. Germline CDR1 and CDR2: LNHDA and SQIVND (reference sequence). CDR3 coding DNA: TGTGCCAGTAGTGCACGGGACCGCCTCTATGGCTACACCTTC. Translated: CASSARDRLYGYTF.

This clone showed up just once. This chain links TRBV29-1 with TRBJ2-1; 12 bases map to TRBD2. This CDR3 has 13 residues. Germline CDR1 and CDR2: SQVTM and ANQGSEA. Losses at the gene ends were 7 bases for V and 9 bases for J; bases not matched to a gene: 7. Written as DNA, the CDR3 is TGCAGCGCGGGGACTAGCGGGTCGGTTGAGCAGTTCTTC. Protein sequence: CSAGTSGSVEQFF.

The rearrangement joins TRBV6-7 to TRBJ2-7, with TRBD2 matching over 13 bases. TRBV6-7 is assigned to the ORF class and has an uncertain function. The CDR3 has 18 amino acids. The V segment lost 5 bases and the J segment 4 bases; nucleotides outside the gene matches: 14. CDR3 sequence reads: CASSPSEGLAGSRYEQYF. DNA of the CDR3: TGTGCCAGCAGTCCATCCGAGGGACTAGCGGGATCCAGATACGAGCAGTACTTC.

The count of this clone is one. V usage is TRBV19 and J usage is TRBJ1-2, with TRBD1 matching 9 bases. In germline, CDR1 is LNHDA, CDR2 SQIVND (reference sequence). The CDR3 has 13 amino acids. V lost 5 bases, J lost 10 bases, and 8 bases stayed unmatched. CDR3 in amino acids: CASSVGTGLIYTF. The CDR3, as DNA: TGTGCCAGTAGTGTCGGGACAGGGTTGATCTACACCTTC.

This chain links TRBV27 with TRBJ2-7; D call uncertain. This CDR3 contains 14 residues. The V end was cut by 3 bases, the J end by 0 bases, with 9 bases between. CDR1 is MNHEY and CDR2 is SMNVEV in the germline V gene (reference sequence). CDR3 amino acids: CASSFDGASYEQYF. CDR3 DNA sequence: TGTGCCAGCAGTTTCGACGGTGCCTCCTACGAGCAGTACTTC.

This chain uses TRBV9 with TRBJ2-2; D may be TRBD1 (6 bases). This CDR3 comprises 15 residues. Trimming took off 3 bases at V and 5 bases at J, with 14 bases between the two ends. Germline CDR1 reads SGDLS; CDR2 reads YYNGEE. The CDR3 coding sequence is TGTGCCAGCAGCGCCACCCAGGGGAGAACCGGGGAGCTGTTTTTT. Its protein product is CASSATQGRTGELFF.

The chain couples TRBV30 to TRBJ2-3; 7 positions agree with TRBD2. This CDR3 is built from 13 residues. Trimming cost V 5 bases and J 4 bases; bases outside gene matches: 6. Germline V gives CDR1 GTSNPN, CDR2 SVGIG (reference sequence). The CDR3 DNA reads as TGTGCCTGGGGCGGGAGCTCTGCAGATACGCAGTATTTT. It is translated as CAWGGSSADTQYF.

The gene calls are TRBV21-1 and TRBJ2-7. TRBV21-1 is a documented pseudogene. The CDR3 is made up of 17 amino acids. The CDR3 DNA sequence: TGTGCCAGCAGCAAAGTGAGGAAGGGAAGGCTCACCTACGAGCAGTACTTC. The encoded protein is CASSKVRKGRLTYEQYF.

The V gene is TRBV10-2, the J gene TRBJ2-1; 8 bases match TRBD2. V lost 0 bases and J lost 9; bases outside the gene matches: 13. Germline V CDR1 and CDR2: WSHSY, SAAADI. CDR3 length equals 17 residues. CDR3 DNA sequence: TGCGCCAGCAGTGAGTCGAGTCCGGGAGGGACCCAAGGTGAGCAGTTCTTC. This encodes CASSESSPGGTQGEQFF.

This clone came up a few times. The chain carries TRBV7-8 and TRBJ2-7; 10 positions agree with TRBD1. This CDR3 has 17 amino acids. The germline V gene encodes CDR1 SGHVS and CDR2 FQNEAQ. Trimming at V came to 0 bases and at J to 6 bases, leaving 11 bases not matched to a gene. This chain's CDR3 is CASSLAGAGTGAREQYF. The CDR3 region has the DNA TGTGCCAGCAGCTTAGCTGGGGCTGGGACAGGGGCGCGCGAGCAGTACTTC.

The chain employs TRBV11-2 and TRBJ2-1, with a tentative D call TRBD2 (5 bases). V dropped 2 bases and J dropped 1 base, with 12 bases sitting between them. CDR1 and CDR2 from the germline V gene are SGHAT and FQNNGV. CDR3 size: 16 residues. CDR3 bases: TGTGCCAGCAGCTTATCGGCGGGCGGATCCTACAATGAGCAGTTCTTC. Its protein is CASSLSAGGSYNEQFF.

This chain uses TRBV14 with TRBJ1-1; no definite D call. CDR1 and CDR2 from the germline V gene are SGHDN and FVKESK. The CDR3 is 14 residues long. The V end lost 1 base, the J end lost 6 bases, and 12 bases lay between the germline ends. In DNA, the CDR3 is TGTGCCAGCAGCCAAGTAAACAGAGTCGCTGAAGCTTTCTTT. Translation: CASSQVNRVAEAFF.

A few counts support this clone. The genes are TRBV19 and TRBJ2-1, with D perhaps TRBD1 (5 bases). CDR3 length: 13 residues. V was pared by 4 bases and J by 4 bases, with 8 bases between. Germline-derived CDR1 and CDR2 are LNHDA and SQIVND (reference sequence). The CDR3 reads CASSSDSYNEQFF. In nucleotides, the CDR3 is TGTGCCAGTAGTAGTGACAGTTACAATGAGCAGTTCTTC.

This clone has more than one count but fewer than ten. This chain uses TRBV11-2 with TRBJ1-3; D is ambiguous. V lost 1 base and J 1 base, leaving 14 bases between the germline ends. This CDR3 region has 17 residues. Germline CDR1 is SGHAT and CDR2 is FQNNGV. CDR3 sequence (DNA): TGTGCCAGCAGCTTAGGACATGGACGGGGATCTGGAAACACCATATATTTT. Protein sequence: CASSLGHGRGSGNTIYF.

The rearrangement links TRBV14 to TRBJ2-7; 10 bases are shared with TRBD2. Trimming at V came to 0 bases and at J to 7 bases, leaving 0 bases not matched to a gene. The CDR3 spans 13 residues. CDR1 is SGHDN, CDR2 FVKESK, per germline. CDR3 coding DNA: TGTGCCAGCAGCCAAGAACTAGCGGGGGAGCAGTACTTC. Amino acid sequence: CASSQELAGEQYF.

This clone was recorded a few times. This chain connects TRBV28 to TRBJ2-7; the D is unclear. This CDR3 has 12 amino acids. Trimming cost V 4 bases and J 5 bases, with 9 bases left between them. The V gene's germline CDR1 is MDHEN and CDR2 SYDVKM. The CDR3 loop is CASSYPVDEQYF. The CDR3 bases are TGTGCCAGCAGTTACCCCGTGGACGAGCAGTACTTC.

This clone was observed a single time. The chain links TRBV10-1 to TRBJ1-4; 10 nucleotides agree with TRBD1. CDR3 length equals 15 residues. Germline V gives CDR1 WNHNN, CDR2 SYGVQD (reference sequence). The J segment lost 8 bases and the V segment lost 6 bases, leaving 9 bases of the junction unmatched. CDR3 sequence reads: CASRIDRGQGEKLFF. CDR3 nucleotide sequence: TGCGCCAGCAGGATAGACAGGGGGCAAGGGGAAAAACTGTTTTTT.

This clone was recorded once. The V and J genes are TRBV6-1 and TRBJ2-1; 10 bases are a match to TRBD2. From germline, CDR1 is MNHNS and CDR2 SASEGT. J lost 9 bases, V lost 4 bases, and 12 bases had no gene match. The CDR3 spans 16 residues. The CDR3 coding sequence is TGTGCCAGCAGTGGGAGGCGTCTAGCGGGAGTAGTTGAGCAGTTCTTC. Translated: CASSGRRLAGVVEQFF.

V is TRBV11-2 and J is TRBJ2-5, with D maybe TRBD1 (5 bases). CDR3 length: 18 amino acids. V shed 2 bases and J shed 0 bases, with 19 bases lying between them. Germline CDR1 SGHAT, CDR2 FQNNGV. The DNA of the CDR3 is TGTGCCAGCAGCTTACGGCAGGGCTCCGGGTCTTACCAAGAGACCCAGTACTTC. Translating gives CASSLRQGSGSYQETQYF.

The chain couples TRBV18 to TRBJ2-1, with TRBD2 matching over 11 bases. Germline V CDR1 and CDR2: KGHSH, LQKENI. V lost 0 bases and J lost 6; bases outside the gene matches: 4. This CDR3 spans 16 amino acids. The CDR3 loop reads CASSPPASGRSNEQFF. CDR3 coding DNA: TGTGCCAGCTCACCACCGGCTAGCGGGAGGTCCAATGAGCAGTTCTTC.

CDR3 sequence reads: CASSPAEDEKLFF. The CDR3 DNA sequence: TGTGCCAGCTCACCAGCGGAGGATGAAAAACTGTTTTTT. The chain links TRBV18 to TRBJ1-4; D unresolved. This CDR3 is built from 13 residues. Between the trimmed V and J ends, which lost 2 bases and 6 bases, there was a span of 7 bases. From germline, CDR1 is KGHSH and CDR2 LQKENI.

The V call is TRBV30, the J call TRBJ2-7; TRBD1 aligns across 8 bases. Germline trimming cut 3 bases from V and 1 base from J; bases unmatched to any gene: 5. This CDR3 has 14 amino acids. CDR1 and CDR2 (germline): GTSNPN, SVGIG (reference sequence). The CDR3 reads CAWSPGTGSYEQYF. CDR3 coding DNA: TGTGCCTGGAGCCCGGGGACAGGATCCTACGAGCAGTACTTC.

In its sample, this clone is large. The chain uses TRBV7-9 and TRBJ1-1; 7 nucleotides line up with TRBD1. Germline-derived CDR1 and CDR2 are SEHNR and FQNEAQ (reference sequence). The CDR3 spans 17 residues. After removal of 5 bases from V and 4 bases from J, the junction contained 16 bases not matched to a gene. The CDR3 is CASSLTAGGGGGTEAFF. The CDR3 coding sequence is TGTGCCAGCAGCCTCACCGCCGGAGGGGGCGGCGGCACTGAAGCTTTCTTT.